This is a list of T cell receptor beta chains from one sample in a study of Ad26.COV2.S vaccination and SARS-CoV-2 variants. Profiled with immunoSEQ multiplex PCR; TCRdb holds only in-frame clones, not every one. Among some 350,000 clones listed, roughly nine tenths were seen once. Sequences were derived from peripheral blood, sampled in a trial of Ad26.COV2.S vaccine versus placebo. The receptor source for this set is a person aged 18-65 years who received the Ad26.COV2.S COVID-19 vaccine or a placebo. Both conserved end residues are part of each CDR3. Each record gives: V gene, D gene, clone size, CDR3 length, J gene, CDR3 DNA, CDR3 protein. A D gene is named only where the DNA matches it firmly. Clone size appears in some rows only: once, few, many, or a class for an expanded clone.

V gene: TRBV27; D gene: -; clone size: -; CDR3 length: 13; J gene: TRBJ1-4; CDR3 DNA: TGTGCCAGCAGTTTAATGGGGGGGGAAAAACTGTTTTTT; CDR3 protein: CASSLMGGEKLFF
V gene: TRBV10-1; D gene: -; clone size: -; CDR3 length: 15; J gene: TRBJ2-1; CDR3 DNA: TGCGCCAGCAGTGAGATGCAGGGTCTGAGTAATGAGCAGTTCTTC; CDR3 protein: CASSEMQGLSNEQFF
V gene: TRBV6-5; D gene: -; clone size: -; CDR3 length: 13; J gene: TRBJ1-2; CDR3 DNA: TGTGCCAGCAGTTACTCCAGGGTCAGTGGCTACACCTTC; CDR3 protein: CASSYSRVSGYTF
V gene: TRBV6-5; D gene: -; clone size: -; CDR3 length: 15; J gene: TRBJ1-1; CDR3 DNA: TGTGCCAGCAGTCCACATACCGGGCCTTCCCTTGAAGCTTTCTTT; CDR3 protein: CASSPHTGPSLEAFF
V gene: TRBV18; D gene: -; clone size: -; CDR3 length: 14; J gene: TRBJ2-1; CDR3 DNA: TGTGCCAGCTCACCACCGGGTGAGTACAATGAGCAGTTCTTC; CDR3 protein: CASSPPGEYNEQFF
V gene: TRBV7-9; D gene: -; clone size: -; CDR3 length: 14; J gene: TRBJ1-6; CDR3 DNA: TGTGCCAGCAGCTTAGGACAAGATAATTCACCCCTCCACTTT; CDR3 protein: CASSLGQDNSPLHF
V gene: TRBV20-1; D gene: -; clone size: -; CDR3 length: 11; J gene: TRBJ1-1; CDR3 DNA: TGCAGCCAGAGAGGGGGCACTGAAGCTTTCTTT; CDR3 protein: CSQRGGTEAFF
V gene: TRBV15; D gene: -; clone size: -; CDR3 length: 13; J gene: TRBJ1-4; CDR3 DNA: TGTGCCACCAGCAGGAGAACTAATGAAAAACTGTTTTTT; CDR3 protein: CATSRRTNEKLFF
V gene: TRBV7-6; D gene: -; clone size: -; CDR3 length: 18; J gene: TRBJ2-4; CDR3 DNA: TGTGCCAGCAGCCCTCTTGCTAATCCTCTCGCGGCCTCAAACATTCAGTACTTC; CDR3 protein: CASSPLANPLAASNIQYF
V gene: TRBV7-2; D gene: -; clone size: -; CDR3 length: 15; J gene: TRBJ1-6; CDR3 DNA: TGTGCCAGCAGCGTTAACCCCCGGGGCAATTCACCCCTCCACTTT; CDR3 protein: CASSVNPRGNSPLHF
V gene: TRBV2; D gene: -; clone size: -; CDR3 length: 15; J gene: TRBJ1-6; CDR3 DNA: TGTGCCGGGTCCGGGACCCTATCTACAAATTCACCCCTCCACTTT; CDR3 protein: CAGSGTLSTNSPLHF
V gene: TRBV19; D gene: -; clone size: -; CDR3 length: 15; J gene: TRBJ2-7; CDR3 DNA: TGTGCCAGTAGTATAGATCTCAAACAGTCCTACGAGCAGTACTTC; CDR3 protein: CASSIDLKQSYEQYF
V gene: TRBV6-4; D gene: -; clone size: -; CDR3 length: 14; J gene: TRBJ2-1; CDR3 DNA: TGTGCCAGCAGTGGGACAGACTCCTACAATGAGCAGTTCTTC; CDR3 protein: CASSGTDSYNEQFF
V gene: TRBV12-3/TRBV12-4; D gene: -; clone size: -; CDR3 length: 12; J gene: TRBJ2-3; CDR3 DNA: TGTGCCAGCAGTCCTTACAGCGTTACGCAGTATTTT; CDR3 protein: CASSPYSVTQYF
V gene: TRBV29-1; D gene: TRBD1; clone size: -; CDR3 length: 12; J gene: TRBJ1-1; CDR3 DNA: TGCAGCGCCGTACTGGCGACAGGGTCAGCTTTCTTT; CDR3 protein: CSAVLATGSAFF
V gene: TRBV7-8; D gene: -; clone size: -; CDR3 length: 14; J gene: TRBJ1-2; CDR3 DNA: TGTGCCAGCAGTTTCAGCCGGTGGGACTCTGGCTACACCTTC; CDR3 protein: CASSFSRWDSGYTF
V gene: TRBV6-2/TRBV6-3; D gene: -; clone size: -; CDR3 length: 15; J gene: TRBJ1-5; CDR3 DNA: TGTGCCAGCAGTCGATACCCGGACGTCTATCAGCCCCAGCATTTT; CDR3 protein: CASSRYPDVYQPQHF
V gene: TRBV4-1; D gene: -; clone size: -; CDR3 length: 17; J gene: TRBJ1-5; CDR3 DNA: TGCGCCAGCAGCCACCCTACGCGGGGAGGCCGGGGTCAGCCCCAGCATTTT; CDR3 protein: CASSHPTRGGRGQPQHF
V gene: TRBV18; D gene: -; clone size: few; CDR3 length: 15; J gene: TRBJ2-7; CDR3 DNA: TGTGCCAGCTCACCACGGACAGCGAGCTCCTACGAGCAGTACTTC; CDR3 protein: CASSPRTASSYEQYF
V gene: TRBV7-2; D gene: -; clone size: few; CDR3 length: 15; J gene: TRBJ1-2; CDR3 DNA: TGTGCCAGCAGCCCCGGACCTGCCGGCCCCTATGGCTACACCTTC; CDR3 protein: CASSPGPAGPYGYTF
V gene: TRBV4-3; D gene: -; clone size: -; CDR3 length: 17; J gene: TRBJ2-1; CDR3 DNA: TGCGCCAGCAGCCAAGAGCCCGCGGGAAGGTCCTACAATGAGCAGTTCTTC; CDR3 protein: CASSQEPAGRSYNEQFF
V gene: TRBV6-5; D gene: -; clone size: -; CDR3 length: 15; J gene: TRBJ2-3; CDR3 DNA: TGTGCCAGCAGCCATACGCCACAGGGAGCAGATACGCAGTATTTT; CDR3 protein: CASSHTPQGADTQYF
V gene: TRBV2; D gene: TRBD2; clone size: -; CDR3 length: 15; J gene: TRBJ2-5; CDR3 DNA: TGTGCCAGCAAGAGGGTAGCGGGGGCAATAGAGACCCAGTACTTC; CDR3 protein: CASKRVAGAIETQYF
V gene: TRBV13; D gene: -; clone size: -; CDR3 length: 16; J gene: TRBJ2-2; CDR3 DNA: TGTGCCAGCAGCTTAGGCGCCCAGGGCAACACCGGGGAGCTGTTTTTT; CDR3 protein: CASSLGAQGNTGELFF
V gene: TRBV2; D gene: -; clone size: once; CDR3 length: 14; J gene: TRBJ2-1; CDR3 DNA: TGTGCCAGCAGTACAGGGTGGACTGGGAATGAGCAGTTCTTC; CDR3 protein: CASSTGWTGNEQFF
V gene: TRBV5-4; D gene: TRBD1; clone size: -; CDR3 length: 19; J gene: TRBJ2-5; CDR3 DNA: TGTGCCAGTACACCGGGACAGGGGATCCTAAAAACCCTAAAGGAGACCCAGTACTTC; CDR3 protein: CASTPGQGILKTLKETQYF
V gene: TRBV4-1; D gene: TRBD1; clone size: -; CDR3 length: 14; J gene: TRBJ1-2; CDR3 DNA: TGCGCCAGCAGCTATAGCGACAGGGGCGGTGGCTACACCTTC; CDR3 protein: CASSYSDRGGGYTF
V gene: TRBV18; D gene: TRBD1; clone size: -; CDR3 length: 13; J gene: TRBJ1-2; CDR3 DNA: TGTGCCAGCTCACCGACAGGGATCTATGGCTACACCTTC; CDR3 protein: CASSPTGIYGYTF
V gene: TRBV7-3; D gene: TRBD2; clone size: -; CDR3 length: 16; J gene: TRBJ2-1; CDR3 DNA: TGTGCCAGCAGCTTAACCCCACTAGCGGGAGCGTATGAGCAGTTCTTC; CDR3 protein: CASSLTPLAGAYEQFF
V gene: TRBV5-4; D gene: -; clone size: -; CDR3 length: 13; J gene: TRBJ2-7; CDR3 DNA: TGTGCCAGCTCGGAGGATCCGAATTACGAGCAGTACTTC; CDR3 protein: CASSEDPNYEQYF
V gene: TRBV19; D gene: -; clone size: few; CDR3 length: 15; J gene: TRBJ1-2; CDR3 DNA: TGTGCCAGTAGTGGTTTCGTAGGGGGAGGCTATGGCTACACCTTC; CDR3 protein: CASSGFVGGGYGYTF
V gene: TRBV15; D gene: -; clone size: -; CDR3 length: 16; J gene: TRBJ1-6; CDR3 DNA: TGTGCCACCAGCAGACTACCGAGCTCCTATAATTCACCCCTCCACTTT; CDR3 protein: CATSRLPSSYNSPLHF
V gene: TRBV25-1; D gene: -; clone size: -; CDR3 length: 14; J gene: TRBJ2-7; CDR3 DNA: TGTGCCAGCAGTGGTAAGGGGATCTCCTACGAGCAGTACTTC; CDR3 protein: CASSGKGISYEQYF
V gene: TRBV5-6; D gene: -; clone size: -; CDR3 length: 19; J gene: TRBJ2-2; CDR3 DNA: TGTGCCAGCAGAGATACCGGGACTGCGGGATTCTATGGTCCCGGGGAGCTGTTTTTT; CDR3 protein: CASRDTGTAGFYGPGELFF
V gene: TRBV2; D gene: -; clone size: many; CDR3 length: 13; J gene: TRBJ1-4; CDR3 DNA: TGTGCCAGCGCGATAGATAGTAATGAAAAACTGTTTTTT; CDR3 protein: CASAIDSNEKLFF
V gene: TRBV10-3; D gene: TRBD1; clone size: -; CDR3 length: 16; J gene: TRBJ1-1; CDR3 DNA: TGTGCCATCAGAGATAAACCGGGACAGGGCGACACTGAAGCTTTCTTT; CDR3 protein: CAIRDKPGQGDTEAFF
V gene: TRBV18; D gene: -; clone size: -; CDR3 length: 12; J gene: TRBJ1-1; CDR3 DNA: TGTGCCAGCTTCGGGGCGAACACTGAAGCTTTCTTT; CDR3 protein: CASFGANTEAFF
V gene: TRBV10-3; D gene: -; clone size: -; CDR3 length: 13; J gene: TRBJ2-1; CDR3 DNA: TGTGCCATCGCCGGGACTTCCTACAATGAGCAGTTCTTC; CDR3 protein: CAIAGTSYNEQFF
V gene: TRBV5-1; D gene: TRBD1; clone size: -; CDR3 length: 16; J gene: TRBJ2-2; CDR3 DNA: TGCGCCAGCAGCTTGATTACAGGGGCGAACACCGGGGAGCTGTTTTTT; CDR3 protein: CASSLITGANTGELFF
V gene: TRBV5-1; D gene: -; clone size: -; CDR3 length: 15; J gene: TRBJ2-3; CDR3 DNA: TGCGCCAGCACCTCTCTGGGGGTTGACACAGATACGCAGTATTTT; CDR3 protein: CASTSLGVDTDTQYF
V gene: TRBV29-1; D gene: TRBD1; clone size: -; CDR3 length: 15; J gene: TRBJ1-1; CDR3 DNA: TGCAGCGTTGATCGTTGGACGACGACAGGGAGTGAAGCTTTCTTT; CDR3 protein: CSVDRWTTTGSEAFF
V gene: TRBV27; D gene: -; clone size: -; CDR3 length: 14; J gene: TRBJ1-1; CDR3 DNA: TGTGCCAGCAGCGGTAACAGAATGAACACTGAAGCTTTCTTT; CDR3 protein: CASSGNRMNTEAFF
V gene: TRBV28; D gene: -; clone size: -; CDR3 length: 15; J gene: TRBJ1-1; CDR3 DNA: TGTGCCAGCAGTAACCCGGACAGTCTGAACACTGAAGCTTTCTTT; CDR3 protein: CASSNPDSLNTEAFF
V gene: TRBV4-2; D gene: -; clone size: -; CDR3 length: 15; J gene: TRBJ2-1; CDR3 DNA: TGTGCCAGCAGCCCTACTGAGGGTGGGAGGAATGAGCAGTTCTTC; CDR3 protein: CASSPTEGGRNEQFF
V gene: TRBV6-5; D gene: -; clone size: -; CDR3 length: 13; J gene: TRBJ1-2; CDR3 DNA: TGTGCCAGCAGGTCTCCACAGGGTTGGGGCTACACCTTC; CDR3 protein: CASRSPQGWGYTF
V gene: TRBV11-3; D gene: TRBD1; clone size: once; CDR3 length: 14; J gene: TRBJ1-4; CDR3 DNA: TGTGCCAGCAGCCACCGGGACAGGGCTGAAAAACTGTTTTTT; CDR3 protein: CASSHRDRAEKLFF
V gene: TRBV4-1; D gene: -; clone size: -; CDR3 length: 15; J gene: TRBJ1-1; CDR3 DNA: TGCGCCAGCAGCCAGCACCTAGAGGGCAACACTGAAGCTTTCTTT; CDR3 protein: CASSQHLEGNTEAFF
V gene: TRBV20-1; D gene: -; clone size: -; CDR3 length: 11; J gene: TRBJ1-2; CDR3 DNA: TGCAGTCCCACCCAGGGTTATGGCTACACCTTC; CDR3 protein: CSPTQGYGYTF